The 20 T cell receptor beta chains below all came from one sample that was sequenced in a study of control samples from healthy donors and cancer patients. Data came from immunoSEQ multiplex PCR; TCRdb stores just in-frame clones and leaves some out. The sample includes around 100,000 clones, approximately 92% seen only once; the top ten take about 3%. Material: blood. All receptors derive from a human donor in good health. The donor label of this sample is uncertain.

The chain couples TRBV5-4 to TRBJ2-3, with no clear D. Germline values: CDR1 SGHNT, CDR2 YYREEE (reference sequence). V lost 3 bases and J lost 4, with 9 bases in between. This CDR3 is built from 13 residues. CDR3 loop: CASSSGPSDTQYF. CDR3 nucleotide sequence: TGTGCCAGCAGCTCAGGTCCGTCAGATACGCAGTATTTT.

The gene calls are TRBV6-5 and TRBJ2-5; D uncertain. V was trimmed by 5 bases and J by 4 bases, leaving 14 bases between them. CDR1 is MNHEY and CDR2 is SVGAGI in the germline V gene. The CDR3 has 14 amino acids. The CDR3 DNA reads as TGTGCCAGCAGTCCCGGCCCCTGGGGAGAGACCCAGTACTTC. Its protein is CASSPGPWGETQYF.

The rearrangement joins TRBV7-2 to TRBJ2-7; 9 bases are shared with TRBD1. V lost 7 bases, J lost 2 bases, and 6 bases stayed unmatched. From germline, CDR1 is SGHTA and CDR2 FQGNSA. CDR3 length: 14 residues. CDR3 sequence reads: CASTLGTGTYEQYF. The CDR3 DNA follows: TGTGCCAGCACTCTCGGGACAGGGACCTACGAGCAGTACTTC.

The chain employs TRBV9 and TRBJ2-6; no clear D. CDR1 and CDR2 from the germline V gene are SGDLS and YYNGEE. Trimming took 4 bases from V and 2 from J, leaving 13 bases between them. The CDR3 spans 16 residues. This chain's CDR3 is CASSPHGVTGANVLTF. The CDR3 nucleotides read TGTGCCAGCAGCCCCCATGGGGTCACTGGGGCCAACGTCCTGACTTTC.

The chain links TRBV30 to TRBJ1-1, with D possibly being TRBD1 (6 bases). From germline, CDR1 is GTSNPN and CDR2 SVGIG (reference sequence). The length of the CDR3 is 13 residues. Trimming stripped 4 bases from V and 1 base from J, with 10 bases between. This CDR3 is CAWNLRGNTEAFF. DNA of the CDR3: TGTGCCTGGAACCTCAGGGGGAACACTGAAGCTTTCTTT.

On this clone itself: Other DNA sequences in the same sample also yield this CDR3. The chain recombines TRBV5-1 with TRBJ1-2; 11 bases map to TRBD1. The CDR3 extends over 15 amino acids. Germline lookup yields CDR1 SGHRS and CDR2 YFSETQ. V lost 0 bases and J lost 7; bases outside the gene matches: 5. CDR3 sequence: CASSLDGQGAGGYTF. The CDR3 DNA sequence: TGCGCCAGCAGCTTGGATGGACAGGGGGCTGGTGGCTACACCTTC.

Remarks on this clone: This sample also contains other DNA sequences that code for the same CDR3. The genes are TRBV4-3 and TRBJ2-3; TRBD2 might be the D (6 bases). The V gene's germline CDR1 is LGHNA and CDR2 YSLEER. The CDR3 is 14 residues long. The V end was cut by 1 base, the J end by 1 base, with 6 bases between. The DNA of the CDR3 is TGCGCCAGCAGCCAAGGGGGGGGCACAGATACGCAGTATTTT. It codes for CASSQGGGTDTQYF.

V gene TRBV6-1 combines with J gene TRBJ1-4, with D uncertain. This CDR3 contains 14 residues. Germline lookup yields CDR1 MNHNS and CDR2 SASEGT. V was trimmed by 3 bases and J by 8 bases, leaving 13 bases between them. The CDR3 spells CASSERGRGEKLFF. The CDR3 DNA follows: TGTGCCAGCAGTGAGAGAGGGCGCGGGGAAAAACTGTTTTTT.

CDR3 amino acids: CASSLAGAGPWETQYF. The CDR3 nucleotides are TGTGCCAGCAGCTTGGCCGGGGCAGGGCCTTGGGAGACCCAGTACTTC. The chain has TRBV7-2 and TRBJ2-5, with D possibly called TRBD1 or TRBD2 (5 bases each). V dropped 3 bases and J dropped 5 bases, with 19 bases sitting between them. The germline V gene encodes CDR1 SGHTA and CDR2 FQGNSA. The CDR3 runs 16 residues.

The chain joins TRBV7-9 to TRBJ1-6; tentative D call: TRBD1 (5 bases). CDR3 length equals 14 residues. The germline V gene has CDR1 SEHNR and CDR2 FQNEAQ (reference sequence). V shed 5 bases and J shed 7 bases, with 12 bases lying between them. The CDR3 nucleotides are TGTGCCAGCAGCCCGACAGCTACCAATTCACCCCTCCACTTT. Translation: CASSPTATNSPLHF.

CDR3 sequence: CAWGTGNSYEQYF. CDR3 DNA: TGTGCCTGGGGGACAGGGAACTCCTACGAGCAGTACTTC. This chain links TRBV30 with TRBJ2-7; TRBD1 matches 9 bases. CDR3 size: 13 residues. Trimming cost V 5 bases and J 0 bases; bases outside gene matches: 2. Per germline, CDR1 GTSNPN and CDR2 SVGIG (reference sequence).

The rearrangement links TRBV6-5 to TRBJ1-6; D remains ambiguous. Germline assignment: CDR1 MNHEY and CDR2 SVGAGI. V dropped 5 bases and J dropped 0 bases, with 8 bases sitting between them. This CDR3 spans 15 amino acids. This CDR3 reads CASSLGSSYNSPLHF. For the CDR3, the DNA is TGTGCCAGCAGTCTTGGGAGCTCCTATAATTCACCCCTCCACTTT.

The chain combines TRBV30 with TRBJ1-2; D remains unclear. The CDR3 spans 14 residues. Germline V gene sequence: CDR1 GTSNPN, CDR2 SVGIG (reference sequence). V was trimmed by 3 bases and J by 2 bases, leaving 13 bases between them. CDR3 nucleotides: TGTGCCTGGAGGACTGGACTTGAAAACTATGGCTACACCTTC. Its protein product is CAWRTGLENYGYTF.

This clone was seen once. The CDR3 loop reads CATSSGGLYNEQFF. The CDR3 DNA follows: TGTGCCACCTCTAGCGGGGGACTATACAATGAGCAGTTCTTC. The V gene is TRBV27, the J gene TRBJ2-1; 10 positions match TRBD2. CDR3 length: 14 residues. The V and J ends lost 10 bases and 4 bases, in that order; junction bases with no gene match: 7. In germline, CDR1 is MNHEY, CDR2 SMNVEV (reference sequence).

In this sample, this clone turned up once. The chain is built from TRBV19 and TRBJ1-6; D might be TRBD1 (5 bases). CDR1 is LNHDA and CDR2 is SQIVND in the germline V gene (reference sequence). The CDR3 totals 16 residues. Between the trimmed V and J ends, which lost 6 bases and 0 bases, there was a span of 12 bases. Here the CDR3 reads CASRPGPNSYNSPLHF. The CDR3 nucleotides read TGTGCCAGTAGGCCGGGGCCTAACTCCTATAATTCACCCCTCCACTTT.

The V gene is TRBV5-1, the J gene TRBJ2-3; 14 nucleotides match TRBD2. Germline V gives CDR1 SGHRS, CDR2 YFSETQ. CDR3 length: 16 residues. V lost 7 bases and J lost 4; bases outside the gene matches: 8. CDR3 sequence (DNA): TGCGCCAGCCGGACTAGCGGGGGGCATCGGGCAGATACGCAGTATTTT. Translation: CASRTSGGHRADTQYF.

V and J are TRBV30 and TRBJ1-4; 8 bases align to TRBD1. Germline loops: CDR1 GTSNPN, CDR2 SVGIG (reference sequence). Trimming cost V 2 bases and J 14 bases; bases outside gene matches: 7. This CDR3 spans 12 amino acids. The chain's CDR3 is CAWSQGQGGLFF. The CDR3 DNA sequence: TGTGCCTGGAGTCAAGGACAGGGAGGTCTGTTTTTT.

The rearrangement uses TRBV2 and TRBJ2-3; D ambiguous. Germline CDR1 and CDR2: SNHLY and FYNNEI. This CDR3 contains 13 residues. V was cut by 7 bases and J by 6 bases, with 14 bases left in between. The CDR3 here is CASMRTSPDTQYF. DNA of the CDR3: TGTGCCAGCATGAGGACCTCCCCGGATACGCAGTATTTT. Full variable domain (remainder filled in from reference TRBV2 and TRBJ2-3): EPEVTQTPSHQVTQMGQEVILRCVPISNHLYFYWYRQILGQKVEFLVSFYNNEISEKSEIFDDQFSVERPDGSNFTLKIRSTKLEDSAMYFCASMRTSPDTQYFGPGTRLTVL.

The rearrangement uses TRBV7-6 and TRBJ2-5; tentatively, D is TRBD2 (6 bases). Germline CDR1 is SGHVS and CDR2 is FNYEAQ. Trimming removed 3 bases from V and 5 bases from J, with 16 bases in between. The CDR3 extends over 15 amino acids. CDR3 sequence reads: CASSFRDGGAETQYF. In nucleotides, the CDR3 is TGTGCCAGCAGCTTTCGGGACGGAGGGGCCGAGACCCAGTACTTC.

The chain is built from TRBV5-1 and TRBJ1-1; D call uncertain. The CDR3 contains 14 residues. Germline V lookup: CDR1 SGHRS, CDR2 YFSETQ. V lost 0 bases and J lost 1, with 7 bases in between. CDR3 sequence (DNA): TGCGCCAGCAGCTTGGATAACAGGAACACTGAAGCTTTCTTT. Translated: CASSLDNRNTEAFF.